The text below deals with one T cell receptor beta chain. Its antigen is not known. TCRdb ran MiXCR on the 5' RACE reads and lists one entry per CDR3 protein. The data hold 550,000 to 600,000 distinct CDR3 sequences, with roughly 20% observed a single time. The data derive from a study of T-cell memory formation after mild COVID-19. Study-wide results and caveats: Clonal second-wave expansions that peaked on day 37 had unconfirmed SARS-CoV-2 specificity. CD4+ bias marked clones expanding day 15 to 37, unlike balanced contracting clones.

The ends lost 5 bases at V and 8 bases at J; junction bases unmatched: 8. This CDR3 comprises 13 residues. Germline V lookup: CDR1 LGHDT, CDR2 YNNKEL (reference sequence). The sequenced material came from PBMCs or a T cell subset sorted from them (not recorded which). This sequence was found in an adult woman who had mild COVID-19 (a few samples of this study predate the infection). Cell type and time point are not known. The gene calls are TRBV3-1 and TRBJ1-1; 7 bases are a match to TRBD1. CDR3 residues: CASSRQGQPEAFF. The CDR3 nucleotides are TGTGCCAGCAGCAGGCAGGGACAGCCCGAAGCTTTCTTT.